This T cell receptor beta chain is from a study of shared T cell receptors in the human thymus. The J segment lost 3 bases and the V segment lost 5 bases, leaving 5 bases of the junction unmatched. The germline V gene has CDR1 MDHEN and CDR2 SYDVKM. The CDR3 length is 14 residues. Libraries were prepared by immunoSEQ multiplex PCR; TCRdb keeps only in-frame clonotypes and omits some of them. The table lists over 350,000 clones, over 90% of them singletons. The chain carries TRBV28 and TRBJ2-7; 9 bases align to TRBD2. The specimen was thymocytes. The source of this sequence is a human donor. The CDR3 here is CASSQREVFYEQYF. The DNA for the CDR3 is TGTGCCAGCAGTCAGCGGGAGGTGTTCTACGAGCAGTACTTC.